Below are 24 T cell receptor beta chains sequenced from a single sample in a study of T cell repertoires in cytomegalovirus infection. MiXCR was run by TCRdb on the reads, yielding one entry per CDR3 protein. The repertoire holds about 110,000 distinct CDR3 sequences, around 30% seen once, with 80% to 85% in the top ten. For these TCRs, the target antigens are not known. The sample in question was CD8+ T cells from cultured PBMCs, obtained from culture after CMV antigen stimulation. These receptors were collected from a human donor in good health (CMV status not recorded). Some clones in this sample may be carry-over from other donors' samples.

The V and J genes are TRBV11-3 and TRBJ2-1; 8 bases match TRBD2. Trimming took 4 bases from V and 2 from J; bases not matched to a gene: 4. The CDR3 runs to 15 residues. Per germline, CDR1 SGHNT and CDR2 YENEEA. CDR3 protein: CASSSRGGAYNEQFF. In DNA form, the CDR3 reads TGTGCCAGCAGCTCACGGGGGGGGGCCTACAATGAGCAGTTCTTC.

CDR3 amino acids: CSARDTGNEQFF. CDR3 nucleotides: TGCAGTGCTAGAGATACCGGCAATGAGCAGTTCTTC. The chain couples TRBV20-1 to TRBJ2-1; D uncertain. There are 12 residues in the CDR3. The V gene's germline CDR1 is DFQATT and CDR2 SNEGSKA (reference sequence). V lost 0 bases to trimming and J lost 6 bases, with 6 bases between them.

Only a few counts were recorded for this clonotype. The chain recombines TRBV10-3 with TRBJ1-2; D is ambiguous. The CDR3 contains 18 residues. V lost 2 bases and J lost 3, with 22 bases in between. Germline V lookup: CDR1 ENHRY, CDR2 SYGVKD. CDR3 loop: CAISEPLKGPAYDYGYTF. Here the CDR3 DNA reads TGTGCCATCAGTGAGCCATTGAAGGGCCCGGCCTATGACTATGGCTACACCTTC.

The chain carries TRBV28 and TRBJ2-7; no clear D. Germline loops: CDR1 MDHEN, CDR2 SYDVKM. V lost 3 bases and J 0 bases, leaving 15 bases between the germline ends. CDR3 length equals 16 residues. The CDR3 loop reads CASSFVPQESSYEQYF. In nucleotides, the CDR3 is TGTGCCAGCAGTTTTGTCCCCCAGGAGAGCTCCTACGAGCAGTACTTC.

The chain links TRBV6-6 to TRBJ2-3, with 7 bases fitting TRBD2. Germline V gene sequence: CDR1 MNHNY, CDR2 SVGAGI (reference sequence). The V segment lost 8 bases and the J segment 2 bases; nucleotides outside the gene matches: 1. The CDR3 has 12 residues. The CDR3 DNA sequence: TGTGCCAGCCGGGACTACACAGATACGCAGTATTTT. Protein: CASRDYTDTQYF.

The V and J genes are TRBV2 and TRBJ2-3, with D perhaps matching TRBD2 (5 bases). Trimming stripped 8 bases from V and 6 bases from J, with 12 bases between. The CDR3 runs to 12 residues. Germline values: CDR1 SNHLY, CDR2 FYNNEI. CDR3 nucleotide sequence: TGTGCCAGCTCGGGAATTCCGGATACGCAGTATTTT. Translating it yields CASSGIPDTQYF.

The rearrangement links TRBV12-3 or TRBV12-4 to TRBJ1-3; D not resolved. V lost 5 bases, J lost 4 bases, and 9 bases lay in between. This CDR3 has 13 residues. The CDR3 sequence: CASSLTGGNTIYF. The CDR3 DNA sequence: TGTGCCAGCAGTCTGACCGGCGGAAACACCATATATTTT.

This chain connects TRBV7-3 to TRBJ2-5; no clear D gene. The CDR3 contains 14 residues. The V end lost 5 bases, the J end lost 0 bases, and 10 bases lay between the germline ends. The V gene's germline CDR1 is SGHTA and CDR2 FQGTGA. CDR3 DNA sequence: TGTGCCAGCAGCGAGACTCCATACCAAGAGACCCAGTACTTC. Translation gives CASSETPYQETQYF.

This chain connects TRBV27 to TRBJ1-2, with 8 bases aligning to TRBD1. The CDR3 is 14 amino acids. Germline assignment: CDR1 MNHEY and CDR2 SMNVEV (reference sequence). Losses at the gene ends were 4 bases for V and 4 bases for J; bases not matched to a gene: 5. The CDR3 spells CASSSRTGLYGYTF. CDR3 coding DNA: TGTGCCAGCAGTTCCCGGACAGGGCTCTATGGCTACACCTTC.

The rearrangement uses TRBV5-4 and TRBJ2-3, with a possible D match to TRBD2 (6 bases). The V gene lost 0 bases and the J gene lost 0 bases, with 8 bases spanning the gap. The CDR3 has 15 amino acids. Germline V gene lookup returns CDR1 SGHNT and CDR2 YYREEE (reference sequence). This CDR3 reads CASSLGRASTDTQYF. The CDR3 DNA reads as TGTGCCAGCAGCTTGGGGAGGGCTAGCACAGATACGCAGTATTTT.

A few counts support this clonotype. V and J are TRBV19 and TRBJ1-1; D gene unclear. Trimming took 0 bases from V and 3 from J, leaving 11 bases between them. The CDR3 covers 15 residues. Germline CDR1 reads LNHDA; CDR2 reads SQIVND (reference sequence). CDR3 residues: CASSIDQNSYTEAFF. The CDR3 bases are TGTGCCAGTAGTATAGATCAGAACAGCTACACTGAAGCTTTCTTT.

The V and J genes are TRBV4-3 and TRBJ2-1; D is unresolved. The germline gives CDR1 LGHNA, CDR2 YSLEER. V was pared by 4 bases and J by 5 bases, with 15 bases between. The CDR3 is 15 amino acids. The CDR3: CASSLPPDANNEQFF. Here the CDR3 DNA reads TGCGCCAGCAGCCTGCCCCCGGACGCAAACAATGAGCAGTTCTTC.

The CDR3 sequence is CASDVSSGGTDTQYF. For the CDR3, the DNA is TGTGCCAGCGACGTCTCTAGCGGGGGGACCGATACGCAGTATTTT. The V gene is TRBV19, the J gene TRBJ2-3, with 11 nucleotides matching TRBD2. The germline gives CDR1 LNHDA, CDR2 SQIVND (reference sequence). V trimming: 9 bases; J trimming: 6 bases; junction bases outside the gene matches: 11. The CDR3 is 15 amino acids.

This clonotype was counted ten times or more. The chain recombines TRBV7-2 with TRBJ2-7; 14 bases match TRBD2. Germline V CDR1 and CDR2: SGHTA, FQGNSA. Trimming at V came to 1 base and at J to 7 bases, leaving 3 bases not matched to a gene. The CDR3 covers 15 residues. DNA of the CDR3: TGTGCCAGCAGCTTAGAGGGACTAGCGGGGGATGAGCAGTACTTC. Protein: CASSLEGLAGDEQYF.

CDR3 sequence (DNA): TGTGCCAGCAGCTACGGGACAGGGACCGAGCAGTACTTC. It codes for CASSYGTGTEQYF. V usage is TRBV2 and J usage is TRBJ2-7; TRBD1 matches at 9 bases. Germline V gene data show CDR1 as SNHLY and CDR2 as FYNNEI. The CDR3 runs 13 residues. Losses at the gene ends were 6 bases for V and 6 bases for J; bases not matched to a gene: 6. The full variable domain, its missing parts supplied by reference TRBV2 and TRBJ2-7, is EPEVTQTPSHQVTQMGQEVILRCVPISNHLYFYWYRQILGQKVEFLVSFYNNEISEKSEIFDDQFSVERPDGSNFTLKIRSTKLEDSAMYFCASSYGTGTEQYFGPGTRLTVT.

The rearrangement joins TRBV2 to TRBJ1-5, with D possibly matching TRBD1 (6 bases). The CDR3 consists of 14 residues. Germline V CDR1 and CDR2: SNHLY, FYNNEI. Trimming took 7 bases from V and 5 from J, leaving 15 bases between them. The CDR3 DNA is TGTGCCAGCACTAGGACAGTAGGACATCAGCCCCAGCATTTT. It translates to CASTRTVGHQPQHF.

V gene TRBV29-1 combines with J gene TRBJ1-1; D remains unclear. V was trimmed by 5 bases and J by 13 bases, leaving 20 bases between them. Germline V gene data show CDR1 as SQVTM and CDR2 as ANQGSEA. CDR3 length: 12 residues. CDR3 protein: CSVRDRALSDFF. The CDR3, as DNA: TGCAGCGTTCGCGATCGGGCTTTGAGTGATTTCTTT.

This chain connects TRBV28 to TRBJ2-2; no firm D call. The CDR3 extends over 14 amino acids. With 2 bases removed from V and 2 bases from J, the gap between germline ends came to 6 bases. Germline loops: CDR1 MDHEN, CDR2 SYDVKM. CDR3 residues: CASSLMGNTGELFF. DNA of the CDR3: TGTGCCAGCAGTTTAATGGGAAACACCGGGGAGCTGTTTTTT.

The sample holds a few counts of this clonotype. The chain joins TRBV6-8 to TRBJ1-4; D is unresolved. This CDR3 contains 15 residues. CDR1 and CDR2 from the germline V gene are MNHGY and SAAAGT. V lost 8 bases and J lost 0, with 13 bases in between. The CDR3 DNA reads TGTGCCAGCGGTGTCACGGGAACAACTAATGAAAAACTGTTTTTT. Protein: CASGVTGTTNEKLFF.

This clonotype appeared many times. The V gene is TRBV19, the J gene TRBJ1-1; no clear D gene. Germline CDR1 reads LNHDA; CDR2 reads SQIVND (reference sequence). The CDR3 is 14 residues long. V was pared by 1 base and J by 0 bases, with 6 bases between. The CDR3 sequence: CASSIGPMNTEAFF. The CDR3 nucleotides read TGTGCCAGTAGTATAGGACCGATGAACACTGAAGCTTTCTTT.

The chain is built from TRBV4-1 and TRBJ1-5, with TRBD1 matching 7 bases. Trimming removed 0 bases from V and 7 bases from J; junction bases left unmatched: 12. Germline-derived CDR1 and CDR2 are MGHRA and YSYEKL. The CDR3 is 17 residues long. The CDR3 reads CASSQEPRTGFQQPQHF. The CDR3 nucleotides are TGCGCCAGCAGCCAAGAACCCCGGACAGGATTTCAACAGCCCCAGCATTTT.

The chain couples TRBV7-9 to TRBJ2-5, with D perhaps TRBD2 (5 bases). The germline V gene encodes CDR1 SEHNR and CDR2 FQNEAQ (reference sequence). V gave up 5 bases and J gave up 9 bases, with 16 bases separating them. CDR3 length equals 13 residues. The CDR3: CASSPPDLGAQYF. The CDR3 bases are TGTGCCAGCAGCCCCCCGGATCTCGGGGCCCAGTACTTC.

At least ten counts were recorded for this clonotype. This chain uses TRBV7-6 with TRBJ1-1; D is undetermined. CDR1 is SGHVS, CDR2 FNYEAQ, per germline. The V end lost 6 bases, the J end lost 1 base, and 9 bases lay between the germline ends. The CDR3 has 13 residues. CDR3 sequence: CASRQTPNTEAFF. CDR3 nucleotide sequence: TGTGCCAGCAGACAAACCCCGAACACTGAAGCTTTCTTT.

This chain uses TRBV2 with TRBJ1-2; no firm D call. The CDR3 runs to 14 residues. Trimming shortened V by 4 bases and J by 6 bases, and 15 bases separated the two germline ends. The germline gives CDR1 SNHLY, CDR2 FYNNEI. The CDR3 reads CASSAPPKGNGYTF. CDR3 bases: TGTGCCAGCAGTGCCCCCCCGAAGGGTAATGGCTACACCTTC.